This is a list of T cell receptor beta chains from one sample in a study of Graves' ophthalmopathy and Graves' hyperthyroidism. MiXCR, applied by TCRdb to the multiplex PCR reads, yields one record per CDR3 protein. Among around 660,000 distinct CDR3 sequences listed, about 41% were seen once. Source material: peripheral blood. These TCRs come from an adult man with Graves' ophthalmopathy. The CDR3 runs from the conserved cysteine through the conserved F or W.

cdr3_aa: CSVEATRRGQGADYGYTF; j_call: TRBJ1-2; v_call: TRBV29-1
cdr3_aa: CSVEGQGGYNEQFF; j_call: TRBJ2-1; v_call: TRBV29-1
cdr3_aa: CAWGFGGEKLFF; j_call: TRBJ1-4; v_call: TRBV30
cdr3_aa: CASSRTGGWYEQYF; j_call: TRBJ2-7; v_call: TRBV7-9
cdr3_aa: CASSYEKRDYEQYF; j_call: TRBJ2-7; v_call: TRBV6-2/TRBV6-3
cdr3_aa: CASSEVSGSTHEQYF; j_call: TRBJ2-7; v_call: TRBV10-3
cdr3_aa: CASSYRDFGGHGYTF; j_call: TRBJ1-2; v_call: TRBV6-5
cdr3_aa: CASSPKPSNRGETQYF; j_call: TRBJ2-5; v_call: TRBV9
cdr3_aa: CASSLDRAGNSPLHF; j_call: TRBJ1-6; v_call: TRBV5-1
cdr3_aa: CASSEAGGTRTYGYTF; j_call: TRBJ1-2; v_call: TRBV6-1
cdr3_aa: CATTSRLRNQPQHF; j_call: TRBJ1-5; v_call: TRBV10-3
cdr3_aa: CSGQSSGANVLTF; j_call: TRBJ2-6; v_call: TRBV29-1
cdr3_aa: CSSRMVAGQQETQYF; j_call: TRBJ2-5; v_call: TRBV29-1
cdr3_aa: CATTLEMIGNSPLHF; j_call: TRBJ1-6; v_call: TRBV7-9
cdr3_aa: CASNPGTRNEKLFF; j_call: TRBJ1-4; v_call: TRBV5-1
cdr3_aa: CASSYDARYGYTF; j_call: TRBJ1-2; v_call: TRBV6-6
cdr3_aa: CASSPTGVYEKLFF; j_call: TRBJ1-4; v_call: TRBV6-5
cdr3_aa: CASRTGGAATNEKLFF; j_call: TRBJ1-4; v_call: TRBV5-1
cdr3_aa: CASTGPQREQYF; j_call: TRBJ2-7; v_call: TRBV10-2
cdr3_aa: CASSPGLAGQSYEQYF; j_call: TRBJ2-7; v_call: TRBV5-1
cdr3_aa: CSQGLAGGPETQYF; j_call: TRBJ2-5; v_call: TRBV29-1